The rows below give T cell receptor beta chains drawn from one sample of a study of CD8 T cells in Susac syndrome. TCRdb ran MiXCR on the immunoSEQ multiplex PCR reads and lists one entry per CDR3 protein. The sample consists of some 240,000 distinct CDR3 sequences, around 96% of them appearing once. The sequenced sample consisted of CD4+ T cells from PBMCs. The source is a human donor with Susac syndrome. Each CDR3 is given with its conserved first and last residue. A D gene is named only where the DNA matches it firmly. The listing skips clone size in some rows; elsewhere it reads once, few, many or a size class.

abundance	v_gene	j_gene	d_gene	CDR3aa	CDR3nt
NA	TRBV15	TRBJ2-7	NA	CATSRDPRYEQYF	TGTGCCACCAGCAGAGATCCCCGCTACGAGCAGTACTTC
NA	TRBV6-6	TRBJ2-7	TRBD1	CASRPTGDEQYF	TGTGCCAGCAGGCCGACAGGGGACGAGCAGTACTTC
NA	TRBV9	TRBJ1-3	NA	CASSVGAAGSSGNTIYF	TGTGCCAGCAGCGTAGGAGCGGCAGGGTCATCTGGAAACACCATATATTTT
NA	TRBV19	TRBJ1-5	TRBD1	CASTFLQGDQPQHF	TGTGCCAGTACGTTTTTGCAGGGGGATCAGCCCCAGCATTTT
NA	TRBV20-1	TRBJ1-4	NA	CSARVSGRNEKLFF	TGCAGTGCTAGAGTAAGCGGCAGGAATGAAAAACTGTTTTTT
NA	TRBV30	TRBJ2-5	TRBD2	CAWSDGDYLLTQYF	TGTGCCTGGAGTGATGGGGACTACCTTTTGACCCAGTACTTC
NA	TRBV20-1	TRBJ1-5	NA	CSARGWGAEPQHF	TGCAGTGCTAGAGGATGGGGGGCGGAGCCCCAGCATTTT
once	TRBV21-1	TRBJ1-2	NA	CASSRDRLKYGYTF	TGTGCCAGCAGCAGGGACAGACTCAAGTATGGCTACACCTTC
NA	TRBV28	TRBJ2-1	NA	CASKGPSEQFF	TGTGCCAGTAAAGGACCGAGTGAGCAGTTCTTC
NA	TRBV7-9	TRBJ1-1	NA	CASSEQGWTEAFF	TGTGCCAGCAGCGAACAGGGTTGGACTGAAGCTTTCTTT
NA	TRBV14	TRBJ2-1	TRBD2	CASSRGLAGGPLQFF	TGTGCCAGCAGCCGTGGACTAGCGGGAGGGCCGCTACAGTTCTTC
once	TRBV3-1	TRBJ1-1	NA	CASSQVGTEAFF	TGTGCCAGCAGCCAAGTAGGAACTGAAGCTTTCTTT
once	TRBV20-1	TRBJ1-1	TRBD1	CSAFGTGYLGTEAFF	TGCAGTGCCTTTGGGACAGGGTATTTAGGCACTGAAGCTTTCTTT
NA	TRBV28	TRBJ2-2	NA	CASSPLGRDTGELFF	TGTGCCAGCAGTCCCCTCGGGCGGGACACCGGGGAGCTGTTTTTT
NA	TRBV3-1	TRBJ1-5	NA	CASSPYSTNQPQHF	TGTGCCAGCAGCCCGTACTCAACCAATCAGCCCCAGCATTTT
NA	TRBV6-5	TRBJ2-5	NA	CATMGFRETQYF	TGTGCCACCATGGGGTTTCGGGAGACCCAGTACTTC
NA	TRBV7-2	TRBJ1-2	NA	CASSPAGAPGGYTF	TGTGCCAGCAGCCCTGCGGGGGCCCCAGGCGGCTACACCTTC
NA	TRBV9	TRBJ1-1	TRBD1	CASSAGQGVRAKAFF	TGTGCCAGCAGCGCGGGACAGGGGGTCCGCGCTAAAGCTTTCTTT
once	TRBV27	TRBJ2-7	NA	CASSQLGLMYEQYF	TGTGCCAGCAGTCAACTAGGGCTTATGTACGAGCAGTACTTC
NA	TRBV20-1	TRBJ2-7	NA	CSAFNGVLEQYF	TGCAGTGCTTTTAACGGGGTGCTCGAGCAGTACTTC
NA	TRBV24-1	TRBJ2-2	NA	CATHDDITGELFF	TGTGCCACCCATGATGACATAACCGGGGAGCTGTTTTTT
NA	TRBV2	TRBJ2-7	NA	CASGGNHAEQYF	TGTGCCAGCGGAGGCAATCACGCCGAGCAGTACTTC
NA	TRBV20-1	TRBJ2-3	NA	CSASELDTQYF	TGCAGTGCTAGTGAGTTAGATACGCAGTATTTT
NA	TRBV28	TRBJ1-4	NA	CASSKSGARGILFF	TGTGCCAGCAGTAAATCCGGGGCCCGTGGTATACTGTTTTTT
NA	TRBV30	TRBJ1-1	NA	CAWSGDFRDTEAFF	TGTGCCTGGAGTGGGGACTTTAGGGACACTGAAGCTTTCTTT
NA	TRBV5-4	TRBJ1-1	TRBD1	CASSLAHRGEAFF	TGTGCCAGCAGCTTGGCACACAGGGGTGAGGCTTTCTTT
NA	TRBV20-1	TRBJ2-5	TRBD2	CSARTSGSNQYF	TGCAGTGCCAGGACTAGCGGGAGTAACCAGTACTTC
NA	TRBV30	TRBJ2-7	TRBD1	CALDRGLTYEQYF	TGTGCACTCGACAGGGGGCTGACCTACGAGCAGTACTTC
NA	TRBV29-1	TRBJ1-1	NA	CSSLLAGRNTEAFF	TGCAGCTCGTTGTTGGCGGGGAGGAACACTGAAGCTTTCTTT
NA	TRBV2	TRBJ1-2	TRBD1	CASSRTGDYGYTF	TGTGCCAGCAGTCGGACAGGCGACTATGGCTACACCTTC
NA	TRBV7-9	TRBJ2-3	NA	CASSRRELGDTQYF	TGTGCCAGCAGCCGCCGGGAGTTGGGAGATACGCAGTATTTT
NA	TRBV4-1	TRBJ2-7	TRBD2	CASSVPGGGPAYEQYF	TGCGCCAGCAGCGTCCCGGGGGGAGGGCCGGCCTACGAGCAGTACTTC
NA	TRBV20-1	TRBJ2-5	TRBD1	CSASPSSGQGRGETQYF	TGCAGTGCTAGTCCCAGTTCGGGACAGGGAAGAGGGGAGACCCAGTACTTC
NA	TRBV28	TRBJ2-1	NA	CASGLRAPYNEQFF	TGTGCCAGCGGACTGCGGGCCCCCTACAATGAGCAGTTCTTC
NA	TRBV28	TRBJ2-5	NA	CASSLRSGHTQETQYF	TGTGCCAGCAGTTTAAGGTCGGGTCACACACAAGAGACCCAGTACTTC
NA	TRBV25-1	TRBJ2-6	NA	CASSEYGSGANVLTF	TGTGCCAGCAGTGAATATGGCTCTGGGGCCAACGTCCTGACTTTC
once	TRBV30	TRBJ2-7	NA	CAWRSTGTNSYEQYF	TGTGCCTGGAGGTCCACCGGGACCAACTCCTACGAGCAGTACTTC
NA	TRBV11-2	TRBJ1-2	NA	CASSLVGNVYGYTF	TGTGCCAGCAGCTTAGTAGGGAACGTCTATGGCTACACCTTC
once	TRBV18	TRBJ2-3	TRBD2	CASSVPGLVRTDTQYF	TGTGCCAGCTCAGTTCCGGGACTAGTCCGCACAGATACGCAGTATTTT
NA	TRBV20-1	TRBJ1-1	NA	CSATGGPEAFF	TGCAGTGCTACGGGGGGCCCTGAAGCTTTCTTT
NA	TRBV28	TRBJ2-7	NA	CASSLADKTLQQYF	TGTGCCAGCAGTTTAGCCGACAAAACCTTGCAGCAGTACTTC
few	TRBV28	TRBJ2-7	TRBD2	CASSGTTYEQYF	TGTGCCAGTAGCGGGACCACCTACGAGCAGTACTTC
NA	TRBV11-1	TRBJ2-7	NA	CASSLAAKGSYEQYF	TGTGCCAGCAGCTTAGCCGCCAAGGGATCCTACGAGCAGTACTTC
NA	TRBV12-3/TRBV12-4	TRBJ2-5	NA	CASSLPGYGETQYF	TGTGCCAGCAGTTTACCAGGGTACGGGGAGACCCAGTACTTC
NA	TRBV30	TRBJ2-7	NA	CAWSGGGEQYF	TGTGCCTGGAGTGGGGGCGGCGAGCAGTACTTC
NA	TRBV12-3/TRBV12-4	TRBJ2-7	NA	CASSLRSGRSYEQYF	TGTGCCAGCAGTTTAAGAAGCGGCAGGTCCTACGAGCAGTACTTC
NA	TRBV15	TRBJ2-1	TRBD1	CATSRDLGQGTNEQFF	TGTGCCACCAGCAGAGATCTGGGACAGGGTACGAATGAGCAGTTCTTC
NA	TRBV28	TRBJ2-4	NA	CASRTGGRNIQYF	TGTGCCAGCAGGACCGGTGGTAGGAACATTCAGTACTTC